The 20 T cell receptor beta chains reported below all come from one sample, sequenced in a study of cytomegalovirus exposure and HLA in healthy donors. The PCR employed 60 Vbeta primers together with 13 Jbeta primers. Clones were sequenced by immunoSEQ multiplex PCR, and TCRdb holds only the in-frame ones, with some missing. The sample holds about 140,000 clones; roughly 73% are singletons and the top ten take 3% to 3.5%. Sequenced input: PBMCs. These receptors were obtained from a man aged 35-49 years in good health and CMV-seronegative.

This clone was detected a few times. V is TRBV27 and J is TRBJ2-7; 9 bases align to TRBD1. The CDR3 covers 16 residues. V lost 1 base and J lost 5; bases outside the gene matches: 9. The germline gives CDR1 MNHEY, CDR2 SMNVEV (reference sequence). The CDR3 here is CASSLLTGQGIHEQYF. CDR3 bases: TGTGCCAGCAGTTTATTAACGGGACAGGGAATCCACGAGCAGTACTTC.

The chain combines TRBV5-1 with TRBJ2-7; D perhaps matches TRBD2 (6 bases). The CDR3 is 14 residues long. Per the germline V gene, CDR1 is SGHRS and CDR2 is YFSETQ. Trimming took 0 bases from V and 5 from J, leaving 12 bases between them. The CDR3 bases are TGCGCCAGCAGCTTGGCGGGGGTGGGGGACGAGCAGTACTTC. Its protein is CASSLAGVGDEQYF. Full variable domain (remainder filled in from reference TRBV5-1 and TRBJ2-7): KAGVTQTPRYLIKTRGQQVTLSCSPISGHRSVSWYQQTPGQGLQFLFEYFSETQRNKGNFPGRFSGRQFSNSRSEMNVSTLELGDSALYLCASSLAGVGDEQYFGPGTRLTVT.

The chain joins TRBV2 to TRBJ1-5; D perhaps matches TRBD1 (6 bases). The CDR3 has 15 amino acids. CDR1 is SNHLY and CDR2 is FYNNEI in the germline V gene. V was cut by 5 bases and J by 3 bases, with 14 bases left in between. The CDR3 sequence: CASSPAGTFNQPQHF. DNA of the CDR3: TGTGCCAGCAGTCCGGCAGGGACATTCAATCAGCCCCAGCATTTT.

The CDR3 spells CASSQDSYYGYTF. The CDR3 DNA reads TGTGCCAGCAGCCAGGACAGCTACTATGGCTACACCTTC. The chain couples TRBV5-4 to TRBJ1-2; tentative D call: TRBD1 (6 bases). The CDR3 contains 13 residues. Trimming removed 4 bases from V and 3 bases from J, with 10 bases in between. From germline, CDR1 is SGHNT and CDR2 YYREEE (reference sequence). The whole variable domain, remainder taken from reference TRBV5-4 and TRBJ1-2, is ETGVTQSPTHLIKTRGQQVTLRCSSQSGHNTVSWYQQALGQGPQFIFQYYREEENGRGNFPPRFSGLQFPNYSSELNVNALELDDSALYLCASSQDSYYGYTFGSGTRLTVV.

This clone occurred a few times. The rearrangement uses TRBV29-1 and TRBJ2-7, with D maybe TRBD1 (5 bases). The CDR3 covers 13 residues. CDR1 and CDR2 from the germline V gene are SQVTM and ANQGSEA. V shed 3 bases and J shed 6 bases, with 15 bases lying between them. In DNA, the CDR3 is TGCAGCGTTGAGTTGCAGGGCATCTCCGAGCAGTACTTC. Translating gives CSVELQGISEQYF.

This sequence joins TRBV19 and TRBJ1-2; D call uncertain. Trimming shortened V by 6 bases and J by 1 base, and 12 bases separated the two germline ends. CDR1 is LNHDA, CDR2 SQIVND, per germline (reference sequence). There are 14 residues in the CDR3. The DNA for the CDR3 is TGTGCCAGTAGATCCCGGGGTCTTAACTATGGCTACACCTTC. Translating gives CASRSRGLNYGYTF. Filled out from reference TRBV19 and TRBJ1-2, the complete variable domain reads DGGITQSPKYLFRKEGQNVTLSCEQNLNHDAMYWYRQDPGQGLRLIYYSQIVNDFQKGDIAEGYSVSREKKESFPLTVTSAQKNPTAFYLCASRSRGLNYGYTFGSGTRLTVV.

This chain links TRBV11-2 with TRBJ1-1; D not resolved. Germline CDR1 is SGHAT and CDR2 is FQNNGV. V gave up 5 bases and J gave up 3 bases, with 10 bases separating them. The CDR3 runs to 13 residues. CDR3 in amino acids: CASSIKRDTEAFF. The CDR3 DNA is TGTGCCAGCAGCATTAAACGGGACACTGAAGCTTTCTTT.

The chain couples TRBV11-3 to TRBJ2-1; TRBD2 matches at 9 bases. This CDR3 is 15 amino acids long. The J segment lost 7 bases and the V segment lost 4 bases, leaving 8 bases of the junction unmatched. Germline V gives CDR1 SGHNT, CDR2 YENEEA. This chain's CDR3 is CASSSRAGGQNEQFF. CDR3 sequence (DNA): TGTGCCAGCAGCTCCAGGGCGGGGGGGCAGAATGAGCAGTTCTTC.

A note on this clone: Other DNA variants within this sample encode the same CDR3. The chain uses TRBV6-5 and TRBJ1-1; D may be TRBD1 (5 bases). V dropped 0 bases and J dropped 1 base, with 6 bases sitting between them. Looked up from germline, CDR1 is MNHEY and CDR2 is SVGAGI. The length of the CDR3 is 14 residues. As DNA, the CDR3 is TGTGCCAGCAGTTACTCGGGGGGGAACACTGAAGCTTTCTTT. Encoded protein: CASSYSGGNTEAFF.

This chain joins TRBV4-1 and TRBJ1-1; TRBD1 might be the D (5 bases). CDR3 length equals 14 residues. V was trimmed by 3 bases and J by 8 bases, leaving 16 bases between them. Germline V lookup: CDR1 MGHRA, CDR2 YSYEKL. The CDR3 loop reads CASSHPGRTKEAFF. In DNA, the CDR3 is TGCGCCAGCAGCCACCCAGGGAGGACAAAGGAAGCTTTCTTT.

The genes are TRBV5-5 and TRBJ2-7, with D tentatively TRBD1 (6 bases). The CDR3 is made up of 15 amino acids. The germline V gene has CDR1 SGHKS and CDR2 YYEKEE (reference sequence). Trimming took 7 bases from V and 1 from J, leaving 18 bases between them. CDR3 DNA sequence: TGTGCCAGCCACCCACGGGGCCAGGGGTCCTACGAGCAGTACTTC. It yields the protein CASHPRGQGSYEQYF.

Comment on this clone: The germline gene is not matched at one end of the junction; a read error may be the cause. The chain links TRBV15 to TRBJ1-4; 7 positions agree with TRBD1. The germline V gene encodes CDR1 LNHNV and CDR2 YYDKDF (reference sequence). The CDR3 sequence is 14 residues long. The CDR3 DNA is TGTGCCACCAGCGGAGACAGGGTTATTGAAAAACTGTTTTTT. This translates into CATSGDRVIEKLFF.

This clone was seen just once. The chain joins TRBV30 to TRBJ2-1, with TRBD1 matching over 7 bases. The V gene's germline CDR1 is GTSNPN and CDR2 SVGIG (reference sequence). The CDR3 is 15 amino acids. The ends lost 0 bases at V and 4 bases at J; junction bases unmatched: 6. The CDR3 sequence: CAWSVDRAIYNEQFF. The CDR3 nucleotides read TGTGCCTGGAGTGTAGACAGGGCCATATACAATGAGCAGTTCTTC.

This clone was detected once. This rearrangement joins TRBV27 to TRBJ2-3, with D possibly TRBD2 on 6 matching bases. The CDR3 is 16 residues long. The germline V gene has CDR1 MNHEY and CDR2 SMNVEV (reference sequence). Trimming took off 8 bases at V and 4 bases at J, with 22 bases between the two ends. The CDR3 DNA reads as TGTGCCAGCGGATTTCAGGCTAGCGAGAGTTCAGATACGCAGTATTTT. Translating it yields CASGFQASESSDTQYF.

The chain is built from TRBV6-1 and TRBJ2-2, with 8 bases matching TRBD1. CDR1 is MNHNS and CDR2 is SASEGT in the germline V gene. The CDR3 totals 15 residues. V lost 5 bases, J lost 7 bases, and 9 bases stayed unmatched. The CDR3 protein is CASSPDRVYSGELFF. The DNA of the CDR3 is TGTGCCAGCAGTCCGGACAGGGTATATAGCGGGGAGCTGTTTTTT.

The chain couples TRBV5-1 to TRBJ2-7; 7 bases match TRBD1. The CDR3 totals 14 residues. The V and J ends lost 4 bases and 2 bases, in that order; junction bases with no gene match: 6. CDR1 and CDR2 (germline): SGHRS, YFSETQ. CDR3 sequence reads: CASSPRGQTYEQYF. In DNA, the CDR3 is TGCGCCAGCAGCCCCAGGGGACAGACCTACGAGCAGTACTTC. The whole variable domain, remainder taken from reference TRBV5-1 and TRBJ2-7, is KAGVTQTPRYLIKTRGQQVTLSCSPISGHRSVSWYQQTPGQGLQFLFEYFSETQRNKGNFPGRFSGRQFSNSRSEMNVSTLELGDSALYLCASSPRGQTYEQYFGPGTRLTVT.

The V and J genes are TRBV10-3 and TRBJ2-3; 11 nucleotides align to TRBD2. Trimming at V came to 2 bases and at J to 2 bases, leaving 3 bases not matched to a gene. The CDR3 runs 16 residues. From germline, CDR1 is ENHRY and CDR2 SYGVKD. The CDR3 sequence is CAISEPGLAVTDTQYF. Here the CDR3 DNA reads TGTGCCATCAGTGAGCCGGGACTAGCGGTCACAGATACGCAGTATTTT.

This chain connects TRBV6-5 to TRBJ1-2; 7 positions agree with TRBD1. With 4 bases clipped from V and 1 base from J, the junction kept 6 bases outside the gene matches. Per germline, CDR1 MNHEY and CDR2 SVGAGI. The CDR3 loop spans 15 amino acids. The CDR3 loop is CASSFTTGSNYGYTF. CDR3 bases: TGTGCCAGCAGTTTCACGACAGGGAGTAACTATGGCTACACCTTC.

This clone was seen once. The rearrangement uses TRBV6-6 and TRBJ1-2, with 7 positions matching TRBD1. Germline CDR1 is MNHNY and CDR2 is SVGAGI (reference sequence). Unmatched junction bases numbered 8, after V lost 4 bases and J lost 3 bases. The CDR3 length is 15 residues. The CDR3 DNA reads as TGTGCCAGCAGTTCCCGGGACAGAACTTACTATGGCTACACCTTC. Translated: CASSSRDRTYYGYTF.

This clone was found a few times. V usage is TRBV12-5 and J usage is TRBJ1-5, with D possibly being TRBD1 (5 bases). The CDR3 totals 12 residues. Germline lookup yields CDR1 LGHNT and CDR2 FRNRAP. V was shortened by 6 bases and J by 7 bases, with 10 bases between the two germline ends. The CDR3 sequence is CASGWGGQPQHF. For the CDR3, the DNA is TGTGCTAGTGGCTGGGGGGGACAGCCCCAGCATTTT.